These 21 T cell receptor beta chains came from one sample sequenced in a study of T-cell reconstitution after alpha-beta-depleted transplantation in children. General observations from the study: Newly produced T cells mostly provided counts and TCRbeta diversity after one year, as hyperexpanded clones declined.

The authors prepared the TCRbeta library with unique molecular identifiers. TCRdb ran MiXCR on the PCR reads and lists one entry per CDR3 protein. Of about 290,000 distinct CDR3 sequences listed, less than 9.5% are singletons. For these TCRs, the target antigens are not known. Sequenced material: peripheral blood, taken 360 days after TCRalphabeta/CD19-depleted stem cell transplant. These receptors all stem from a female patient aged 2 to 10 who had a stem cell transplant for Fanconi anemia, so the T cells may come from the graft donor.

This clonotype was observed at least ten times. The chain joins TRBV6-2 or TRBV6-3 to TRBJ2-3, with 8 positions matching TRBD2. The CDR3 is 14 residues long. CDR1 and CDR2 (germline): MNHEY, SVGEGT. Unmatched junction bases numbered 8, after V lost 6 bases and J lost 6 bases. CDR3 bases: TGTGCCAGCAGACGGGGGGGGCCTCCTGATACGCAGTATTTT. It yields the protein CASRRGGPPDTQYF.

At least ten counts were recorded for this clonotype. The J gene is TRBJ1-4, the V gene TRBV12-3 or TRBV12-4; D remains ambiguous. The length of the CDR3 is 15 residues. Trimming pared 3 bases from V and 6 bases from J, leaving 14 bases between. The CDR3 DNA is TGTGCCAGCAGTTTCCGACCGCATGGGGATGAAAAACTGTTTTTT. This codes for CASSFRPHGDEKLFF.

This clonotype occurred many times. V and J are TRBV12-3 or TRBV12-4 and TRBJ2-6, with D perhaps matching TRBD1 or TRBD2 (5 bases each). CDR3 size: 15 residues. V was clipped by 1 base and J by 4 bases, with 8 bases between them. CDR3 nucleotide sequence: TGTGCCAGCAGTTTAGGAGGGACCGGGGCCAACGTCCTGACTTTC. Its protein product is CASSLGGTGANVLTF.

This clonotype was counted between two and nine times. This sequence joins TRBV29-1 and TRBJ1-3; D gene unclear. The CDR3 length is 13 residues. CDR1 is SQVTM and CDR2 is ANQGSEA in the germline V gene. The germline V and J ends were trimmed by 4 bases and 4 bases, with 11 bases remaining between them. The CDR3 nucleotides read TGCAGCGTTGCGTCGTCAGTCGGAAACACCATATATTTT. Residues: CSVASSVGNTIYF.

This sequence joins TRBV9 and TRBJ2-5, with TRBD2 matching 7 bases. The CDR3 loop spans 17 amino acids. Germline-derived CDR1 and CDR2 are SGDLS and YYNGEE. Trimming at V came to 1 base and at J to 1 base, leaving 10 bases not matched to a gene. In DNA, the CDR3 is TGTGCCAGCAGCGTATCCGCTCGGCGGGGGAGCCAAGAGACCCAGTACTTC. Encoded protein: CASSVSARRGSQETQYF. Full variable domain (outside the CDR3, taken from reference TRBV9 and TRBJ2-5): DSGVTQTPKHLITATGQRVTLRCSPRSGDLSVYWYQQSLDQGLQFLIQYYNGEERAKGNILERFSAQQFPDLHSELNLSSLELGDSALYFCASSVSARRGSQETQYFGPGTRLLVL.

This clonotype has at least ten counts. V usage is TRBV20-1 and J usage is TRBJ2-1; 8 nucleotides match TRBD2. Germline-derived CDR1 and CDR2 are DFQATT and SNEGSKA (reference sequence). The ends lost 5 bases at V and 15 bases at J; junction bases unmatched: 15. The CDR3 has 13 amino acids. CDR3 nucleotides: TGCAGTGCTGCGGTTCCGGCGCGGGGGGTTAGGTTCTTC. The encoded protein is CSAAVPARGVRFF.

The CDR3 region is CASSLKGAYTGELFF. CDR3 in DNA: TGTGCCAGCAGCTTGAAGGGGGCCTACACCGGGGAGCTGTTTTTT. This sequence joins TRBV5-4 and TRBJ2-2; 7 positions agree with TRBD1. The trim removed 1 base at V and 3 bases at J, leaving 3 bases unmatched. Germline V CDR1 and CDR2: SGHNT, YYREEE (reference sequence). The CDR3 loop spans 15 amino acids.

This clonotype was seen many times. Compared with germline, one end of the junction differs, possibly owing to a read error. V gene TRBV7-8 combines with J gene TRBJ2-7; 7 positions match TRBD2. The CDR3 spans 13 residues. Germline V gene data show CDR1 as SGHVS and CDR2 as FQNEAQ. The CDR3 region is CASSLADAYEQYF. In nucleotides, the CDR3 is TGTGCCAGCAGCCTAGCGGACGCCTACGAGCAGTACTTC.

The rearrangement links TRBV18 to TRBJ2-5; D uncertain. Germline V CDR1 and CDR2: KGHSH, LQKENI. The CDR3 is 16 amino acids. The germline V and J ends were trimmed by 3 bases and 7 bases, with 21 bases remaining between them. The CDR3 here is CASSPLARRLTGTQYF. CDR3 in DNA: TGTGCCAGCTCACCTCTGGCTCGAAGGCTCACGGGGACCCAGTACTTC.

This clonotype was seen a handful of times. The chain combines TRBV7-2 with TRBJ1-6; a possible D gene is TRBD1 (5 bases). The V gene's germline CDR1 is SGHTA and CDR2 FQGNSA. V shed 3 bases and J shed 9 bases, with 9 bases lying between them. The CDR3 loop spans 13 amino acids. The chain's CDR3 is CASSFRDLSPLHF. CDR3 DNA sequence: TGTGCCAGCAGCTTTAGGGACCTTTCACCCCTCCACTTT. The whole variable domain, filled in from reference TRBV7-2 and TRBJ1-6, reads GAGVSQSPSNKVTEKGKDVELRCDPISGHTALYWYRQSLGQGLEFLIYFQGNSAPDKSGLPSDRFSAERTGGSVSTLTIQRTQQEDSAVYLCASSFRDLSPLHFGNGTRLTVT.

This clonotype came up a few times. The chain uses TRBV7-9 and TRBJ2-5; possibly TRBD1 for D (6 bases). CDR1 is SEHNR, CDR2 FQNEAQ, per germline (reference sequence). The CDR3 consists of 13 residues. The V end lost 2 bases, the J end lost 5 bases, and 9 bases lay between the germline ends. The CDR3: CASSLPGVETQYF. CDR3 in DNA: TGTGCCAGCAGCTTACCAGGGGTCGAGACCCAGTACTTC. Combining the CDR3 with reference TRBV7-9 and TRBJ2-5 gives the whole variable domain DTGVSQNPRHKITKRGQNVTFRCDPISEHNRLYWYRQTLGQGPEFLTYFQNEAQLEKSRLLSDRFSAERPKGSFSTLEIQRTEQGDSAMYLCASSLPGVETQYFGPGTRLLVL.

There are many counts of this clonotype. V usage is TRBV5-5 and J usage is TRBJ2-6; a weak D match, TRBD1 (5 bases). With 2 bases removed from V and 4 bases from J, the gap between germline ends came to 10 bases. The CDR3 covers 15 residues. Germline CDR1 and CDR2: SGHKS and YYEKEE (reference sequence). The DNA for the CDR3 is TGTGCCAGCAGCTTAGCAGGGCTCGGGGCCAACGTCCTGACTTTC. Encoded protein: CASSLAGLGANVLTF.

V is TRBV18 and J is TRBJ2-5; no clear D. Trimming cost V 0 bases and J 2 bases, with 10 bases left between them. The CDR3 contains 15 residues. Per germline, CDR1 KGHSH and CDR2 LQKENI. CDR3 region: CASSPPVQTQETQYF. The DNA for the CDR3 is TGTGCCAGCTCACCACCGGTACAGACGCAAGAGACCCAGTACTTC.

This clonotype was found many times. The chain employs TRBV27 and TRBJ1-6; D is possibly TRBD1 (5 bases). This CDR3 region has 14 residues. V gave up 2 bases and J gave up 7 bases, with 9 bases separating them. CDR1 and CDR2 from the germline V gene are MNHEY and SMNVEV (reference sequence). The CDR3 is CASSLLGQNSPLHF. CDR3 bases: TGTGCCAGCAGTTTACTGGGGCAAAATTCACCCCTCCACTTT.

In this sample, this clonotype turned up a few times. This sequence joins TRBV6-2 or TRBV6-3 and TRBJ1-1, with D uncertain. V lost 2 bases to trimming and J lost 1 base, with 5 bases between them. Germline CDR1 reads MNHEY; CDR2 reads SVGEGT. This CDR3 is 13 amino acids long. The CDR3 spells CASSYGENTEAFF. The CDR3 coding sequence is TGTGCCAGCAGTTACGGAGAGAACACTGAAGCTTTCTTT.

This clonotype has at least ten counts. The chain joins TRBV7-8 to TRBJ2-5, with 12 bases matching TRBD2. The junction had 5 bases not matched to a gene; V was cut back by 5 bases and J by 1 base. This CDR3 is built from 16 residues. Germline V CDR1 and CDR2: SGHVS, FQNEAQ. The CDR3 DNA follows: TGTGCCAGCAGCGTAGGACTAGCGGGGACCCAAGAGACCCAGTACTTC. Protein: CASSVGLAGTQETQYF.

This clonotype has at least ten counts. The chain combines TRBV4-2 with TRBJ2-1, with D tentatively TRBD1 or TRBD2 (6 bases each). The CDR3 extends over 18 amino acids. Trimming removed 0 bases from V and 2 bases from J, with 17 bases in between. Germline CDR1 and CDR2: LGHNA and YNFKEQ. The CDR3 here is CASSQDVRMGGPYNEQFF. The CDR3 DNA follows: TGTGCCAGCAGCCAAGATGTTCGTATGGGGGGCCCCTACAATGAGCAGTTCTTC.

This clonotype appeared many times. The genes are TRBV5-1 and TRBJ1-4; 10 bases match TRBD1. There are 15 residues in the CDR3. The V gene end was trimmed by 3 bases and the J gene end by 2 bases; junction bases not matched to a gene: 1. CDR1 SGHRS and CDR2 YFSETQ come from the germline V gene. The CDR3 nucleotides read TGCGCCAGCAGCTCGACAGGGGGCACTAATGAAAAACTGTTTTTT. Translated: CASSSTGGTNEKLFF.

Remarks on this clonotype: This could be a read error, since a much larger clone is one nucleotide away. The V and J genes are TRBV2 and TRBJ2-5; a weak D match, TRBD1 (5 bases). Germline loops: CDR1 SNHLY, CDR2 FYNNEI. The V gene lost 8 bases and the J gene lost 2 bases, with 9 bases spanning the gap. The CDR3 runs 12 residues. The CDR3 region is CASRRAQETQYF. The CDR3 coding sequence is TGTGCCAGCCGCAGGGCACAAGAGACCCAGTACTTC.

This clonotype was observed at least ten times. This chain connects TRBV29-1 to TRBJ1-2; 7 bases are shared with TRBD1. The length of the CDR3 is 11 residues. The germline gives CDR1 SQVTM, CDR2 ANQGSEA. Trimming at V came to 5 bases and at J to 6 bases, leaving 3 bases not matched to a gene. DNA of the CDR3: TGCAGCGTTAGGCAGGGGGATGGCTACACCTTC. It encodes CSVRQGDGYTF.

This clonotype was observed a handful of times. V usage is TRBV2 and J usage is TRBJ2-5; weak D call: TRBD1 (5 bases). The CDR3 loop spans 17 amino acids. Trimming cost V 3 bases and J 4 bases, with 21 bases left between them. CDR1 and CDR2 (germline): SNHLY, FYNNEI. The DNA of the CDR3 is TGTGCCAGCAGTGACGCCCGGGCCATTTTAAGGGGAGAGACCCAGTACTTC. Translating gives CASSDARAILRGETQYF.